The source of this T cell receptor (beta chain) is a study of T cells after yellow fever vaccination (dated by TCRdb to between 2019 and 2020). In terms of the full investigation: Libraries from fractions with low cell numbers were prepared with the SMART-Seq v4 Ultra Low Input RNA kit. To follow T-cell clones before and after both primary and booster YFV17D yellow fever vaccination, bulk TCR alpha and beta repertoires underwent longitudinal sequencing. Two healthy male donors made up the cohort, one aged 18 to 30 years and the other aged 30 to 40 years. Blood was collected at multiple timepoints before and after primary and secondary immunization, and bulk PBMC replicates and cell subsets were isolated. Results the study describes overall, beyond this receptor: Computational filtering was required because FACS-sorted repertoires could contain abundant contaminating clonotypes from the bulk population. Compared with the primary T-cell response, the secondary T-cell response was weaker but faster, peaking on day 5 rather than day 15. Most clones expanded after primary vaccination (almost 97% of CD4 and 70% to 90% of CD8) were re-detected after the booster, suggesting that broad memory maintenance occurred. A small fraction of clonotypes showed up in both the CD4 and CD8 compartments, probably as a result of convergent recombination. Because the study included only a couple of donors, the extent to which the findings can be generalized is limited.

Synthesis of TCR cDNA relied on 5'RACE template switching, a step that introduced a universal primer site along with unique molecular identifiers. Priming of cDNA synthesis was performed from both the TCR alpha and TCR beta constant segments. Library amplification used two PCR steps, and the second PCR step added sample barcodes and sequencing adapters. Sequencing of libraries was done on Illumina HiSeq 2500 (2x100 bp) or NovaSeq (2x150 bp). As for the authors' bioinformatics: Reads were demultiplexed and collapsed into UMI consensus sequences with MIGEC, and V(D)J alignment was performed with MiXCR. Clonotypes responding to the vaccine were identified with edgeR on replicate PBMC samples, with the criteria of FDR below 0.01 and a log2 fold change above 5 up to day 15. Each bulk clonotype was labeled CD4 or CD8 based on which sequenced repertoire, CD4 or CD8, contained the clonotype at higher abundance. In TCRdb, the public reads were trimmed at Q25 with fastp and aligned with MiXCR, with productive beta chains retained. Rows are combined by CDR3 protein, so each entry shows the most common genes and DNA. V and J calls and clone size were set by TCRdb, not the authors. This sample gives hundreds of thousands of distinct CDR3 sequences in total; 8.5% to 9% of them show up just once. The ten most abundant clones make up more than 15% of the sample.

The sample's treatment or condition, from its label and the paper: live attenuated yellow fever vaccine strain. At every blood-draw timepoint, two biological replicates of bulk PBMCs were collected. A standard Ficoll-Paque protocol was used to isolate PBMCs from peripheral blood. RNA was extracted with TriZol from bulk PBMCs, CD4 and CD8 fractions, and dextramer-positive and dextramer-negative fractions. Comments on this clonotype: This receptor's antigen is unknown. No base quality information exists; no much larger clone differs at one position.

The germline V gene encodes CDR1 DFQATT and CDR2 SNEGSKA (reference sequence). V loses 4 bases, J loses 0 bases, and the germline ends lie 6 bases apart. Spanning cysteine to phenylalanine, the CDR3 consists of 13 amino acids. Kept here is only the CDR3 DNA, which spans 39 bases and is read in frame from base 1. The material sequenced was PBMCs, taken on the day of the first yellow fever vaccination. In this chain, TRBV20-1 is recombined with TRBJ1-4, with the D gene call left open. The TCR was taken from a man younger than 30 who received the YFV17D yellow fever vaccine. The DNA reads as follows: TGCAGTGCTATTCGATCAACTAATGAAAAACTGTTTTTT. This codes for CSAIRSTNEKLFF.